What follows are 3 T cell receptor beta chains derived from one specimen sequenced in a study of blood T cell repertoires in COVID-19. TCRdb keeps only in-frame clones here, not all; method: immunoSEQ multiplex PCR. The data contain 100,000 to 150,000 clones, 87% of them seen just once; the ten biggest clones take up under 30%. The sequencing sample was made of peripheral blood. The receptors here all came from a woman between 70 and 85 years old with acute or convalescent COVID-19.

The chain uses TRBV24-1 and TRBJ1-1; tentatively, D is TRBD1 (5 bases). Trimming left V 4 bases short and J 7 bases short, with 9 bases between. The germline CDR1 and CDR2 sequences are KGHDR and SFDVKD. There are 12 residues in the CDR3. The CDR3 DNA is TGTGCCACCAGTGACTCTGACAGTGAAGCTTTCTTT. It encodes CATSDSDSEAFF.

This rearrangement joins TRBV29-1 to TRBJ2-7; D is unresolved. The germline CDR1 and CDR2 sequences are SQVTM and ANQGSEA. V was shortened by 3 bases and J by 5 bases, with 8 bases between the two germline ends. The CDR3 has 11 amino acids. The CDR3 DNA is TGCAGCGTTGACCAGCTAGACGAGCAGTACTTC. Protein: CSVDQLDEQYF.

V and J are TRBV2 and TRBJ1-4; a possible D gene is TRBD1 (5 bases). Trimming took off 6 bases at V and 7 bases at J, with 15 bases between the two ends. CDR3 length equals 14 residues. The germline V gene has CDR1 SNHLY and CDR2 FYNNEI. CDR3 nucleotide sequence: TGTGCCAGCAGAGGGGTGTGGGGTGGTGAAAAACTGTTTTTT. Translation gives CASRGVWGGEKLFF.